The 27 T cell receptor beta chains listed next were all sequenced from one sample in a study of OX40 agonist ivuxolimab in advanced cancers. Libraries were constructed by the immunoSEQ multiplex PCR assay. TCRdb mirrors the immuneACCESS table, restricted to in-frame sequences. Some clones are absent from its copies; in checked studies, under half trace to an unresolved V gene, and the reason for the others is unknown. This sample has approximately 70,000 clones in its table, and about 90% of those were observed once. The ten largest clones capture 5.5% to 6% of the sample. Here the sequenced sample was CD4+ or CD8+ T cells sorted from blood, taken in a trial of the OX40 agonist ivuxolimab. All receptors derive from an adult with an advanced solid tumor such as melanoma, head and neck, liver or kidney cancer.

This chain connects TRBV27 to TRBJ2-5; the D gene is possibly TRBD2 (6 bases). The V end was cut by 5 bases, the J end by 2 bases, with 18 bases between. The CDR3 sequence is 16 residues long. From germline, CDR1 is MNHEY and CDR2 SMNVEV (reference sequence). The DNA of the CDR3 is TGTGCCAGCAGTCTTTACCGGGACTCCCCGCAAGAGACCCAGTACTTC. Amino acids: CASSLYRDSPQETQYF.

This rearrangement joins TRBV7-9 to TRBJ1-5; D unclear. Deletions cut 2 bases from V and 3 bases from J, with 2 bases between. The V gene's germline CDR1 is SEHNR and CDR2 FQNEAQ (reference sequence). The CDR3 has 12 residues. This chain's CDR3 is CASSLNNQPQHF. The CDR3 coding sequence is TGTGCCAGCAGCTTAAACAATCAGCCCCAGCATTTT. Based on the CDR3 plus reference TRBV7-9 and TRBJ1-5, the full variable domain is DTGVSQNPRHKITKRGQNVTFRCDPISEHNRLYWYRQTLGQGPEFLTYFQNEAQLEKSRLLSDRFSAERPKGSFSTLEIQRTEQGDSAMYLCASSLNNQPQHFGDGTRLSIL.

This clone was seen once. This chain joins TRBV27 and TRBJ2-2; D perhaps matches TRBD1 (5 bases). Per germline, CDR1 MNHEY and CDR2 SMNVEV (reference sequence). Trimming left V 3 bases short and J 1 base short, with 15 bases between. This CDR3 has 17 residues. The DNA for the CDR3 is TGTGCCAGCAGTTTTTTGTGGGGCCTTAAGAACACCGGGGAGCTGTTTTTT. Its translation: CASSFLWGLKNTGELFF.

The chain carries TRBV29-1 and TRBJ2-5; TRBD2 matches 12 bases. The ends lost 5 bases at V and 5 bases at J; junction bases unmatched: 3. Germline values: CDR1 SQVTM, CDR2 ANQGSEA. The CDR3 length is 13 residues. This CDR3 reads CSVNGLAGETQYF. The CDR3 nucleotides are TGCAGCGTTAACGGACTAGCGGGGGAGACCCAGTACTTC.

In DNA, the CDR3 is TGTGCCAGCAGCGAGGGGGGAGGGGATTCACCCCTCCACTTT. Its translation is CASSEGGGDSPLHF. V and J are TRBV13 and TRBJ1-6; a possible D gene is TRBD1 (6 bases). The germline gives CDR1 PRHDT, CDR2 FYEKMQ (reference sequence). V was pared by 5 bases and J by 8 bases, with 13 bases between. This CDR3 contains 14 residues. Looking up the rest from reference TRBV13 and TRBJ1-6 gives the full variable domain: AAGVIQSPRHLIKEKRETATLKCYPIPRHDTVYWYQQGPGQDPQFLISFYEKMQSDKGSIPDRFSAQQFSDYHSELNMSSLELGDSALYFCASSEGGGDSPLHFGNGTRLTVT.

The rearrangement links TRBV4-2 to TRBJ1-2; D is uncertain. The CDR3 length is 15 residues. V was clipped by 2 bases and J by 4 bases, with 14 bases between them. Germline V gene data show CDR1 as LGHNA and CDR2 as YNFKEQ. The CDR3 bases are TGTGCCAGCAGCCAATCCACTTCAGAGATCTATGGCTACACCTTC. It translates to CASSQSTSEIYGYTF.

The gene calls are TRBV2 and TRBJ2-7, with 8 bases matching TRBD2. Germline V gene lookup returns CDR1 SNHLY and CDR2 FYNNEI. The length of the CDR3 is 13 residues. V shed 9 bases and J 4 bases; nucleotides not matched to a gene: 8. CDR3 residues: CASHRAGVYEQYF. The CDR3 nucleotides read TGTGCCAGTCATCGAGCGGGAGTGTACGAGCAGTACTTC.

The V call is TRBV28, the J call TRBJ1-2, with D tentatively TRBD1 (5 bases). This CDR3 comprises 14 residues. Germline values: CDR1 MDHEN, CDR2 SYDVKM. Deletions cut 6 bases from V and 9 bases from J, with 20 bases between. The CDR3 spells CASRLRGGGRSYTF. CDR3 nucleotide sequence: TGTGCCAGCAGATTGCGCGGGGGGGGAAGGAGCTACACCTTC.

The chain is built from TRBV5-6 and TRBJ1-4; unclear D gene. The germline CDR1 and CDR2 sequences are SGHDT and YYEEEE. Trimming stripped 3 bases from V and 0 bases from J, with 12 bases between. This CDR3 has 16 residues. Written as DNA, the CDR3 is TGTGCCAGCAGCTCACCCGGGAGCTCAACTAATGAAAAACTGTTTTTT. Translated: CASSSPGSSTNEKLFF.

This chain uses TRBV27 with TRBJ1-1; D uncertain. Trimming removed 5 bases at V and 5 bases at J, with 12 bases between. The CDR3 totals 13 residues. The germline gives CDR1 MNHEY, CDR2 SMNVEV (reference sequence). The CDR3 sequence is CASSLLGGTEAFF. CDR3 coding DNA: TGTGCCAGCAGTCTTCTCGGAGGGACTGAAGCTTTCTTT.

This clone was picked up one time. The chain recombines TRBV5-4 with TRBJ2-7; tentatively, D is TRBD1 (6 bases). Trimming left V 3 bases short and J 2 bases short, with 15 bases between. CDR3 length: 15 residues. Germline V gives CDR1 SGHNT, CDR2 YYREEE (reference sequence). The chain's CDR3 is CASSSAAGAAYEQYF. CDR3 bases: TGTGCCAGCAGCTCAGCAGCAGGGGCGGCCTACGAGCAGTACTTC. Full variable domain (rest looked up from reference TRBV5-4 and TRBJ2-7): ETGVTQSPTHLIKTRGQQVTLRCSSQSGHNTVSWYQQALGQGPQFIFQYYREEENGRGNFPPRFSGLQFPNYSSELNVNALELDDSALYLCASSSAAGAAYEQYFGPGTRLTVT.

The CDR3, as DNA: TGTGCCAGCTCACCCGGGGACAGGGGCGCAGATACGCAGTATTTT. Translated: CASSPGDRGADTQYF. The V gene is TRBV18, the J gene TRBJ2-3; 10 bases agree with TRBD1. The CDR3 runs 15 residues. CDR1 and CDR2 from the germline V gene are KGHSH and LQKENI. The V and J ends lost 3 bases and 4 bases, in that order; junction bases with no gene match: 4.

The V and J genes are TRBV2 and TRBJ2-7; no definite D call. There are 16 residues in the CDR3. The ends were cut back, 0 bases at V and 3 bases at J, with 15 bases in the middle. The germline CDR1 and CDR2 sequences are SNHLY and FYNNEI. The CDR3 DNA reads TGTGCCAGCAGTGAAGCAAGGGCTTCGAATCTCTACGAGCAGTACTTC. Residues: CASSEARASNLYEQYF.

The chain couples TRBV2 to TRBJ2-1, with a tentative D call TRBD2 (5 bases). The CDR3 sequence is 14 residues long. Germline V CDR1 and CDR2: SNHLY, FYNNEI. The ends were cut back, 6 bases at V and 4 bases at J, with 13 bases in the middle. The CDR3 is CASSDRGHYNEQFF. CDR3 DNA: TGTGCCAGCAGCGACCGAGGGCATTACAATGAGCAGTTCTTC.

This chain links TRBV5-1 with TRBJ2-7, with D tentatively TRBD2 (6 bases). Germline V lookup: CDR1 SGHRS, CDR2 YFSETQ. The CDR3 is 14 amino acids. V lost 2 bases to trimming and J lost 5 bases, with 14 bases between them. CDR3 nucleotide sequence: TGCGCCAGCAGCTTTGGCGGGGTACCCCACGAGCAGTACTTC. It yields the protein CASSFGGVPHEQYF.

This clone was detected a few times. The genes are TRBV5-1 and TRBJ2-5; 8 nucleotides agree with TRBD2. CDR1 SGHRS and CDR2 YFSETQ come from the germline V gene. The CDR3 has 16 residues. With V trimmed by 2 bases and J by 1 base, 7 bases remained unmatched. As DNA, the CDR3 is TGCGCCAGCAGCTTTGCTTACGGGGGGGCCCAAGAGACCCAGTACTTC. This codes for CASSFAYGGAQETQYF.

V and J are TRBV7-8 and TRBJ1-1, with D unclear. CDR1 is SGHVS and CDR2 is FQNEAQ in the germline V gene. This CDR3 is 15 amino acids long. V was pared by 4 bases and J by 0 bases, with 12 bases between. CDR3 amino acids: CASSYSSAVNTEAFF. CDR3 in DNA: TGTGCCAGCAGCTACTCTTCCGCCGTGAACACTGAAGCTTTCTTT.

The V call is TRBV7-3, the J call TRBJ2-3, with TRBD2 matching 10 bases. CDR1 SGHTA and CDR2 FQGTGA come from the germline V gene. This CDR3 contains 15 residues. The V gene end was trimmed by 5 bases and the J gene end by 2 bases; junction bases not matched to a gene: 4. CDR3 amino acids: CASSKLAGPTDTQYF. The CDR3, as DNA: TGTGCCAGCAGCAAACTAGCGGGGCCCACAGATACGCAGTATTTT. Full variable domain (remainder filled in from reference TRBV7-3 and TRBJ2-3): GAGVSQTPSNKVTEKGKYVELRCDPISGHTALYWYRQSLGQGPEFLIYFQGTGAADDSGLPNDRFFAVRPEGSVSTLKIQRTERGDSAVYLCASSKLAGPTDTQYFGPGTRLTVL.

This sequence joins TRBV16 and TRBJ2-7, with D perhaps assigned TRBD1 or TRBD2 (5 bases each). Germline V lookup: CDR1 KGHSY, CDR2 FQNENV. The V end was cut by 3 bases, the J end by 2 bases, with 14 bases between. This CDR3 comprises 15 residues. CDR3 amino acids: CASSQWDGTPYEQYF. In DNA form, the CDR3 reads TGTGCCAGCAGCCAGTGGGACGGAACACCCTACGAGCAGTACTTC.

This chain uses TRBV9 with TRBJ2-3; no reliable D call. CDR1 and CDR2 from the germline V gene are SGDLS and YYNGEE. Deletions cut 3 bases from V and 0 bases from J, with 8 bases between. The CDR3 is 14 residues long. The CDR3 region is CASSAFGSTDTQYF. The CDR3 region has the DNA TGTGCCAGCAGCGCTTTTGGGAGCACAGATACGCAGTATTTT.

The rearrangement links TRBV7-9 to TRBJ1-1; a possible D gene is TRBD1 (6 bases). The V gene lost 5 bases and the J gene lost 5 bases, with 15 bases spanning the gap. The CDR3 extends over 14 amino acids. Germline values: CDR1 SEHNR, CDR2 FQNEAQ (reference sequence). CDR3 nucleotides: TGTGCCAGCAGCCCATCGACAGGACCGACTGAAGCTTTCTTT. Translating gives CASSPSTGPTEAFF.

V gene TRBV19 combines with J gene TRBJ1-4; tentatively, D is TRBD1 (5 bases). CDR1 and CDR2 (germline): LNHDA, SQIVND (reference sequence). There are 15 residues in the CDR3. Trimming took off 1 base at V and 8 bases at J, with 14 bases between the two ends. This CDR3 reads CASSIGGGLEEKLFF. The CDR3 DNA reads as TGTGCCAGTAGTATAGGGGGGGGATTAGAAGAAAAACTGTTTTTT.

This chain links TRBV7-3 with TRBJ2-1; D is ambiguous. The CDR3 totals 14 residues. The V gene's germline CDR1 is SGHTA and CDR2 FQGTGA. Trimming took 3 bases from V and 1 from J, leaving 7 bases between them. Written as DNA, the CDR3 is TGTGCCAGCAGCTTGACTGGTTCCTACAATGAGCAGTTCTTC. This translates into CASSLTGSYNEQFF.

The chain couples TRBV9 to TRBJ2-7; D is ambiguous. Germline CDR1 is SGDLS and CDR2 is YYNGEE. The CDR3 loop spans 15 amino acids. Trimming took off 0 bases at V and 0 bases at J, with 10 bases between the two ends. DNA for the CDR3: TGTGCCAGCAGCGTAGGGTCGGAGTACTCCTACGAGCAGTACTTC. Protein sequence: CASSVGSEYSYEQYF. Looking up the rest from reference TRBV9 and TRBJ2-7 gives the full variable domain: DSGVTQTPKHLITATGQRVTLRCSPRSGDLSVYWYQQSLDQGLQFLIQYYNGEERAKGNILERFSAQQFPDLHSELNLSSLELGDSALYFCASSVGSEYSYEQYFGPGTRLTVT.

The chain has TRBV27 and TRBJ2-1; 8 bases line up with TRBD1. Trimming removed 6 bases from V and 3 bases from J; junction bases left unmatched: 7. Germline CDR1 and CDR2: MNHEY and SMNVEV (reference sequence). This CDR3 has 15 amino acids. The CDR3 DNA sequence: TGTGCCAGCAGCCATGACAGGGGTGTCTACAATGAGCAGTTCTTC. Translating gives CASSHDRGVYNEQFF.

The CDR3 reads CASSYSSAYEAFF. The DNA of the CDR3 is TGTGCCAGCAGTTACTCATCGGCATATGAAGCTTTCTTT. The V gene is TRBV6-5, the J gene TRBJ1-1; unclear D gene. Germline V CDR1 and CDR2: MNHEY, SVGAGI. The germline V and J ends were trimmed by 0 bases and 7 bases, with 9 bases remaining between them. The CDR3 runs to 13 residues.

The rearrangement links TRBV11-1 to TRBJ2-7; 9 nucleotides line up with TRBD2. Per germline, CDR1 SGHAT and CDR2 FQDESV (reference sequence). The V segment lost 6 bases and the J segment 0 bases; nucleotides outside the gene matches: 9. This CDR3 comprises 16 residues. The CDR3 here is CASSWGSGGFSYEQYF. For the CDR3, the DNA is TGTGCCAGCAGTTGGGGTAGCGGGGGATTCTCCTACGAGCAGTACTTC.